This T cell receptor beta chain was retrieved from a study of blood T cell repertoires in COVID-19. Study details: PBMCs, B-cell-depleted T cells, or T cells provided the cDNA or gDNA that made up the material.

This clone has only a few counts. The assay was immunoSEQ multiplex PCR, and TCRdb's table has in-frame clones only and misses some. The sample yields fewer than 110,000 clones, 70% to 90% seen once. The CDR3 has 12 residues. Germline CDR1 GTSNPN, CDR2 SVGIG (reference sequence). With 2 bases removed from V and 6 bases from J, the gap between germline ends came to 10 bases. This sequence was found in a woman aged 30 to 39 with acute or convalescent COVID-19. Material for sequencing was peripheral blood. The chain couples TRBV30 to TRBJ1-2, with D possibly matching TRBD1 (6 bases). The CDR3 protein is CAWSTGPDGYTF. The CDR3 region has the DNA TGTGCCTGGAGTACAGGGCCAGATGGCTACACCTTC.